These 21 T cell receptor beta chains share one sample of origin, sequenced in a study of T cells in Graves' hyperthyroidism and ophthalmopathy. The CDR3 regions of TCR beta were amplified from RNA transcripts. First-round RT-PCR of the TCR CDR3 relied on the HTBI primer set. TCRdb itself ran the multiplex PCR reads through MiXCR, one entry per CDR3 protein. The sample records some 530,000 distinct CDR3 sequences, 22% being singletons. Sequencing was performed on blood. These receptor sequences come from a woman in her 70s with Graves' ophthalmopathy.

V and J are TRBV10-3 and TRBJ2-1; 10 bases line up with TRBD2. Unmatched junction bases numbered 11, after V lost 11 bases and J lost 7 bases. The CDR3 runs to 14 residues. CDR1 ENHRY and CDR2 SYGVKD come from the germline V gene. CDR3 in DNA: TGTGCCTCCCAGCCGGGACTAGCGTTGAATGAGCAGTTCTTC. Protein: CASQPGLALNEQFF.

This clonotype was detected many times. This rearrangement joins TRBV3-1 to TRBJ2-1; D may be TRBD2 (5 bases). The CDR3 sequence is 14 residues long. Trimming left V 0 bases short and J 11 bases short, with 14 bases between. CDR1 is LGHDT, CDR2 YNNKEL, per germline (reference sequence). The CDR3 coding sequence is TGTGCCAGCAGCCAAGATGGTGTTCGGGGTAAGCAGTTCTTC. The encoded protein is CASSQDGVRGKQFF.

V gene TRBV27 combines with J gene TRBJ1-5; 7 bases agree with TRBD1. CDR1 MNHEY and CDR2 SMNVEV come from the germline V gene (reference sequence). With 3 bases clipped from V and 0 bases from J, the junction kept 8 bases outside the gene matches. The CDR3 runs to 17 residues. The CDR3 nucleotides read TGTGCCAGCAGTTTCATAAGGGGGCTAGTTAGCAATCAGCCCCAGCATTTT. Its translation: CASSFIRGLVSNQPQHF.

V usage is TRBV12-3 or TRBV12-4 and J usage is TRBJ1-1; no firm D call. The CDR3 length is 13 residues. V lost 3 bases to trimming and J lost 4 bases, with 9 bases between them. The chain's CDR3 is CASSFVDGTEAFF. CDR3 in DNA: TGTGCCAGCAGTTTCGTCGACGGCACTGAAGCTTTCTTT.

The V and J genes are TRBV20-1 and TRBJ2-3; the match to TRBD2 covers 12 bases. Germline V CDR1 and CDR2: DFQATT, SNEGSKA (reference sequence). The CDR3 covers 16 residues. V shed 5 bases, J shed 5 bases, and the junction held 11 bases outside the gene matches. CDR3 DNA: TGCAGTGCTCAGGGGACTAGCGGGTATTCGGGAGATACGCAGTATTTT. Protein: CSAQGTSGYSGDTQYF.

This clonotype appeared once. The chain couples TRBV19 to TRBJ2-1; 7 nucleotides line up with TRBD2. The junction had 13 bases not matched to a gene; V was cut back by 3 bases and J by 2 bases. Germline CDR1 LNHDA, CDR2 SQIVND (reference sequence). The length of the CDR3 is 18 residues. CDR3 sequence reads: CASSISLARDRPYNEQFF. The CDR3 region has the DNA TGTGCCAGTAGTATTTCACTAGCGAGGGATCGACCCTACAATGAGCAGTTCTTC. Complete variable domain (other parts from reference TRBV19 and TRBJ2-1): DGGITQSPKYLFRKEGQNVTLSCEQNLNHDAMYWYRQDPGQGLRLIYYSQIVNDFQKGDIAEGYSVSREKKESFPLTVTSAQKNPTAFYLCASSISLARDRPYNEQFFGPGTRLTVL.

This clonotype was seen ten or more times. J is TRBJ2-5 and V is TRBV29-1; D is possibly TRBD2 (6 bases). Germline V gives CDR1 SQVTM, CDR2 ANQGSEA. Trimming pared 0 bases from V and 7 bases from J, leaving 15 bases between. The CDR3 is made up of 14 amino acids. Written as DNA, the CDR3 is TGCAGCGTTGAAGACGGGCGGGGAACGAGGACCCAGTACTTC. As protein: CSVEDGRGTRTQYF.

This chain joins TRBV12-3 or TRBV12-4 and TRBJ2-7; a weak D match, TRBD1 (5 bases). V lost 3 bases and J lost 0, with 6 bases in between. This CDR3 is 13 amino acids long. The CDR3 spells CASSLDISYEQYF. CDR3 DNA sequence: TGTGCCAGCAGTTTGGACATCTCCTACGAGCAGTACTTC.

The sample holds a few counts of this clonotype. The V call is TRBV18, the J call TRBJ2-3, with D possibly matching TRBD1 (5 bases). The length of the CDR3 is 14 residues. With 6 bases removed from V and 3 bases from J, the gap between germline ends came to 13 bases. CDR1 KGHSH and CDR2 LQKENI come from the germline V gene. The CDR3 here is CASSRGQETDTQYF. DNA for the CDR3: TGTGCCAGCTCTAGGGGTCAAGAAACAGATACGCAGTATTTT.

The chain recombines TRBV3-1 with TRBJ2-7; a weak D match, TRBD1 (5 bases). CDR1 LGHDT and CDR2 YNNKEL come from the germline V gene (reference sequence). The CDR3 covers 14 residues. Trimming removed 1 base at V and 6 bases at J, with 13 bases between. CDR3 DNA: TGTGCCAGCAGCCAAGTTCAGGGTTCTAGCGAGCAGTACTTC. Translation gives CASSQVQGSSEQYF.

This clonotype was found a few times. This chain links TRBV20-1 with TRBJ2-1; D is uncertain. The CDR3 extends over 15 amino acids. Germline V gives CDR1 DFQATT, CDR2 SNEGSKA (reference sequence). V lost 1 base and J lost 5, with 15 bases in between. As DNA, the CDR3 is TGCAGTGCTAGAGTGGCACCCTCTCCTAACAATGAGCAGTTCTTC. It codes for CSARVAPSPNNEQFF.

This clonotype was observed a few times. This chain links TRBV13 with TRBJ2-1, with 14 bases identical to TRBD2. This CDR3 comprises 17 residues. The germline V gene encodes CDR1 PRHDT and CDR2 FYEKMQ (reference sequence). Unmatched junction bases numbered 15, after V lost 7 bases and J lost 10 bases. CDR3 loop: CASTLARGTSGRGEQFF. CDR3 nucleotides: TGTGCCAGCACTCTAGCCCGGGGGACTAGCGGGAGAGGAGAGCAGTTCTTC.

This clonotype was seen ten or more times. The V gene is TRBV10-1, the J gene TRBJ2-3, with 9 bases lining up with TRBD2. Germline CDR1 WNHNN, CDR2 SYGVQD (reference sequence). Trimming at V came to 6 bases and at J to 5 bases, leaving 3 bases not matched to a gene. The CDR3 totals 13 residues. The CDR3 DNA reads TGCGCCAGCAGGTTAGCGGGAGAAGATACGCAGTATTTT. This gives the protein CASRLAGEDTQYF.

About this clonotype: A much bigger clone sits one base away, suggesting this may be a read error. The J gene is TRBJ1-2, the V gene TRBV5-5; 10 bases line up with TRBD1. Germline V gene lookup returns CDR1 SGHKS and CDR2 YYEKEE (reference sequence). V trimming: 3 bases; J trimming: 4 bases; junction bases outside the gene matches: 3. The CDR3 covers 14 residues. In DNA, the CDR3 is TGTGCCAGCAGCTGGGGACAGGGGTCCTATGGCTACACCTTC. Its translation is CASSWGQGSYGYTF.

This rearrangement joins TRBV4-1 to TRBJ1-2; 12 bases map to TRBD1. This CDR3 is built from 18 residues. J lost 7 bases, V lost 4 bases, and 16 bases had no gene match. Germline CDR1 is MGHRA and CDR2 is YSYEKL. This chain's CDR3 is CASSPRPRPGQGASGYTF. Here the CDR3 DNA reads TGCGCCAGCAGCCCAAGGCCGCGTCCGGGACAGGGGGCGTCTGGCTACACCTTC.

This clonotype was seen at least ten times. The V gene is TRBV28, the J gene TRBJ2-5; 11 bases agree with TRBD2. The J segment lost 3 bases and the V segment lost 6 bases, leaving 6 bases of the junction unmatched. Germline V CDR1 and CDR2: MDHEN, SYDVKM. The CDR3 loop spans 15 amino acids. The CDR3 DNA reads TGTGCCAGCAGGTCCGCGGGACTAGCGGAAGAGACCCAGTACTTC. Translating gives CASRSAGLAEETQYF.

This clonotype was seen only a few times. V and J are TRBV6-1 and TRBJ2-1; unclear D gene. With 5 bases removed from V and 9 bases from J, the gap between germline ends came to 11 bases. The CDR3 has 12 residues. Germline-derived CDR1 and CDR2 are MNHNS and SASEGT. The DNA for the CDR3 is TGTGCCAGCAGTATAGAGGTTACTGAGCAGTTCTTC. Its translation: CASSIEVTEQFF.

As concerns this clonotype: At one end, the junction sequence differs from germline, possibly due to a read error. This chain links TRBV6-2 or TRBV6-3 with TRBJ2-2, with D perhaps TRBD2 (5 bases). In germline, CDR1 is MNHEY, CDR2 SVGEGT. The CDR3 sequence is 11 residues long. The CDR3 region is CASAVTGEPFF. The CDR3 nucleotides read TGTGCCAGCGCCGTAACCGGGGAGCCGTTTTTT.

The rearrangement links TRBV4-1 to TRBJ2-7, with D maybe TRBD1 (5 bases). This CDR3 is 13 amino acids long. CDR1 and CDR2 from the germline V gene are MGHRA and YSYEKL. V was shortened by 0 bases and J by 2 bases, with 5 bases between the two germline ends. Here the CDR3 reads CASSQDRAYEQYF. The CDR3 nucleotides are TGCGCCAGCAGCCAAGACAGGGCCTACGAGCAGTACTTC.

This clonotype was detected only a few times. The V call is TRBV7-3, the J call TRBJ2-1; TRBD2 matches at 10 bases. J lost 9 bases, V lost 2 bases, and 4 bases had no gene match. Germline V gene lookup returns CDR1 SGHTA and CDR2 FQGTGA. The CDR3 runs to 14 residues. The CDR3 loop reads CASSLASGRLEQFF. CDR3 in DNA: TGTGCCAGCAGCTTAGCTAGCGGGAGACTTGAGCAGTTCTTC.

In regard to this clonotype: A read error is possible here, since a much larger clone lies one base away. The genes are TRBV28 and TRBJ1-2, with TRBD1 matching 10 bases. This CDR3 contains 14 residues. Germline V CDR1 and CDR2: MDHEN, SYDVKM. CDR3 sequence: CASGDLGQGKGYAF. In nucleotides, the CDR3 is TGTGCCAGCGGAGACCTGGGACAGGGGAAAGGCTACGCCTTC.